These 23 T cell receptor beta chains were sequenced from one sample in a study of breast tumors, draining lymph nodes, adjacent tissues. TCRdb recomputed calls from the multiplex PCR reads with MiXCR, one row per CDR3 protein. The table records about 270,000 distinct CDR3 sequences, around 31% of them present only once. Samples came from axillary lymph nodes draining the breast cancer. Sequencing was performed on axillary lymph node tissue. These receptors originate from a female donor with breast cancer. Some clones in this sample may be carry-over from other donors' samples.

Worth noting for this clonotype: The conserved phenylalanine or tryptophan normally closing the CDR3 is absent here, so this likely arose from a read error. The chain couples TRBV4-2 to TRBJ2-5; TRBD2 agrees at 9 bases. Trimming removed 1 base from V and 4 bases from J; junction bases left unmatched: 13. Germline V CDR1 and CDR2: LGHNA, YNFKEQ. The length of the CDR3 is 18 residues. As DNA, the CDR3 is TGTGCCAGCAGCCAAGTCAGCCCTAGCGGGATAGGTTTAGAGACCCAGTACTCC. This gives the protein CASSQVSPSGIGLETQYS.

This clonotype was recorded many times. The CDR3 DNA is TGTGCCAGCAGCCAAGCCAACAGGGGGCTAAAGGAGACCCAGTACTTC. Translated: CASSQANRGLKETQYF. The V and J genes are TRBV14 and TRBJ2-5; 9 positions match TRBD1. CDR3 length: 16 residues. With 1 base clipped from V and 5 bases from J, the junction kept 8 bases outside the gene matches. From germline, CDR1 is SGHDN and CDR2 FVKESK.

The sample holds many counts of this clonotype. V is TRBV10-1 and J is TRBJ1-6; 9 nucleotides match TRBD1. Looked up from germline, CDR1 is WNHNN and CDR2 is SYGVQD (reference sequence). This CDR3 is built from 16 residues. Trimming took 0 bases from V and 8 from J; bases not matched to a gene: 5. CDR3 protein: CASSESGQGLDSPLHF. The CDR3 DNA is TGCGCCAGCAGTGAGTCGGGACAGGGTCTTGATTCACCCCTCCACTTT.

This clonotype was detected only a few times. This may be a read error: a much more frequent sequence differs by one nucleotide. V and J are TRBV20-1 and TRBJ1-5; 9 bases agree with TRBD1. From germline, CDR1 is DFQATT and CDR2 SNEGSKA (reference sequence). This CDR3 spans 13 amino acids. DNA of the CDR3: TGCAGTGCTACGCGGACAGGGGAACAGCCCCCGCATTTT. Translated: CSATRTGEQPPHF.

This clonotype was seen many times. This chain joins TRBV5-1 and TRBJ2-7; 13 bases agree with TRBD2. From germline, CDR1 is SGHRS and CDR2 YFSETQ. Trimming removed 4 bases from V and 6 bases from J; junction bases left unmatched: 7. The CDR3 is 15 residues long. The CDR3 region is CASSTRLAGGLEQYF. The CDR3 DNA follows: TGCGCCAGCAGCACACGACTAGCGGGAGGTCTCGAGCAGTACTTC.

Notes on this clonotype: With a much larger clone just one base away, this may be a read error. This rearrangement joins TRBV20-1 to TRBJ2-7; possible D gene TRBD2, 7 bases. V was clipped by 0 bases and J by 1 base, with 16 bases between them. The CDR3 loop spans 16 amino acids. Germline V gene sequence: CDR1 DFQATT, CDR2 SNEGSKA (reference sequence). This CDR3 is CSARDRLRGASYEQYF. The CDR3 nucleotides are TGCAGTGCTAGAGACCGCCTTCGGGGGGCATCCTACGAGCAGTACTTC.

The rearrangement joins TRBV6-6 to TRBJ2-4; maybe TRBD2 (5 bases). Trimming stripped 5 bases from V and 6 bases from J, with 17 bases between. The CDR3 loop spans 15 amino acids. Germline lookup yields CDR1 MNHNY and CDR2 SVGAGI (reference sequence). The CDR3: CASSESGLGGNIQYF. For the CDR3, the DNA is TGTGCCAGCAGTGAGTCGGGATTGGGTGGAAACATTCAGTACTTC.

In the case of this clonotype: This sequence may be a read error, since a much larger clone differs from it by one base. No conserved phenylalanine or tryptophan ends this CDR3, so it is likely a read error. The chain couples TRBV2 to TRBJ2-5; 12 nucleotides agree with TRBD2. Per germline, CDR1 SNHLY and CDR2 FYNNEI. V was clipped by 9 bases and J by 5 bases; unmatched bases: 13. The CDR3 has 16 residues. The CDR3 DNA reads as TGTGCCAGTAGTATTCTAGCGGGAGGGCCTGTGGAGACCCAGTACCTC. This encodes CASSILAGGPVETQYL.

In the case of this clonotype: This may stem from a read error, because a much larger clone lies one nucleotide away. This rearrangement joins TRBV20-1 to TRBJ2-2, with 11 bases fitting TRBD2. CDR3 length equals 16 residues. Unmatched junction bases numbered 10, after V lost 6 bases and J lost 4 bases. Per germline, CDR1 DFQATT and CDR2 SNEGSKA (reference sequence). This CDR3 reads CSASIAGGPTTGELFF. As DNA, the CDR3 is TGCAGTGCCTCAATAGCGGGAGGGCCGACCACCGGGGAGCTGTTTTTT.

Of note for this clonotype: A read error may account for a junction end that differs from germline. The chain combines TRBV25-1 with TRBJ2-3; TRBD1 matches at 9 bases. Germline assignment: CDR1 MGHDK and CDR2 SYGVNS. The CDR3 contains 16 residues. In DNA form, the CDR3 reads TGTGCCAGCGGTGAATATGGGACAGGGACCACAGATACGCAGTATTTT. Translated: CASGEYGTGTTDTQYF. Based on the CDR3 plus reference TRBV25-1 and TRBJ2-3, the full variable domain is EADIYQTPRYLVIGTGKKITLECSQTMGHDKMYWYQQDPGMELHLIHYSYGVNSTEKGDLSSESTVSRIRTEHFPLTLESARPSHTSQYLCASGEYGTGTTDTQYFGPGTRLTVL.

The rearrangement joins TRBV29-1 to TRBJ2-7, with 12 bases lining up with TRBD1. J gave up 6 bases and V 7 bases, and 10 bases lay outside the gene matches. This CDR3 is built from 14 residues. Germline CDR1 is SQVTM and CDR2 is ANQGSEA. The CDR3 DNA follows: TGCAGCGGTCTTCTCGGGACAGGGGGCAGCGAGCAGTACTTC. Translation gives CSGLLGTGGSEQYF.

V is TRBV19 and J is TRBJ2-3, with a possible D match to TRBD2 (6 bases). Germline V gives CDR1 LNHDA, CDR2 SQIVND (reference sequence). The CDR3 has 14 amino acids. The V gene lost 5 bases and the J gene lost 6 bases, with 15 bases spanning the gap. CDR3 sequence reads: CASSDGDWGDTQYF. The CDR3 bases are TGTGCCAGTAGTGACGGGGACTGGGGGGATACGCAGTATTTT.

This clonotype was counted at least ten times. The chain is built from TRBV7-9 and TRBJ2-5; D gene unclear. This CDR3 is 11 amino acids long. In germline, CDR1 is SEHNR, CDR2 FQNEAQ (reference sequence). Trimming cost V 5 bases and J 5 bases, with 6 bases left between them. CDR3 DNA: TGTGCCAGCAGCAGTAGCGAGACCCAGTACTTC. Encoded protein: CASSSSETQYF.

In its sample, this clonotype was seen once. This may be a read error, as it is one base from a much larger clone. J is TRBJ2-7 and V is TRBV19; 7 bases match TRBD2. The CDR3 sequence is 13 residues long. Germline CDR1 is LNHDA and CDR2 is SQIVND (reference sequence). V dropped 5 bases and J dropped 2; count of bases not matched to a gene: 3. The CDR3 DNA follows: TGTGCCAGTAGTTGGGGGGGACCCTACGAGCAGTACTTC. Its protein is CASSWGGPYEQYF.

This clonotype has ten or more counts. The genes are TRBV15 and TRBJ2-7; 8 bases map to TRBD1. CDR3 size: 14 residues. V shed 3 bases, J shed 6 bases, and the junction held 7 bases outside the gene matches. Germline V CDR1 and CDR2: LNHNV, YYDKDF (reference sequence). The CDR3 loop reads CATSRETGTGEQYF. The CDR3 region has the DNA TGTGCCACCAGCAGGGAAACAGGGACAGGCGAGCAGTACTTC.

This clonotype was detected only once. A much larger clone lies a single base off, so this may be a read error. The V and J genes are TRBV7-6 and TRBJ1-2; D is undetermined. The CDR3 runs 13 residues. Germline V gene data show CDR1 as SGHVS and CDR2 as FNYEAQ. The CDR3 DNA sequence: TGTGGCAGCAGCCAGTTCCCGTACTATGGCTACACCTTC. Residues: CGSSQFPYYGYTF.

This clonotype was seen ten or more times. V and J are TRBV7-9 and TRBJ1-5, with no clear D. V was pared by 2 bases and J by 4 bases, with 9 bases between. Germline CDR1 reads SEHNR; CDR2 reads FQNEAQ (reference sequence). The CDR3 loop spans 14 amino acids. CDR3 nucleotides: TGTGCCAGCAGCTTATTCGGGGAGAATCAGCCCCAGCATTTT. Its translation is CASSLFGENQPQHF.

This clonotype was detected ten times or more. The CDR3: CASSPRGSPHTGELFF. The CDR3 nucleotides are TGTGCCAGTAGTCCCCGGGGTAGCCCTCACACCGGGGAGCTGTTTTTT. The chain links TRBV19 to TRBJ2-2; D perhaps matches TRBD2 (5 bases). The CDR3 spans 16 residues. V gave up 5 bases and J gave up 3 bases, with 16 bases separating them. CDR1 is LNHDA and CDR2 is SQIVND in the germline V gene (reference sequence).

This clonotype appeared many times. The chain joins TRBV19 to TRBJ1-2; D call uncertain. The germline V and J ends were trimmed by 6 bases and 1 base, with 15 bases remaining between them. The CDR3 has 15 amino acids. CDR1 is LNHDA and CDR2 is SQIVND in the germline V gene (reference sequence). The CDR3 is CASSRRREFNYGYTF. Written as DNA, the CDR3 is TGTGCCAGTAGCCGTCGAAGGGAATTTAACTATGGCTACACCTTC.

This clonotype was seen just once. The CDR3 ends on some other residue instead of the conserved phenylalanine or tryptophan, so this is likely a read error. This chain joins TRBV20-1 and TRBJ2-7; D is tentatively TRBD1 or TRBD2 (5 bases each). The CDR3 runs 12 residues. The V gene lost 4 bases and the J gene lost 6 bases, with 13 bases spanning the gap. The germline gives CDR1 DFQATT, CDR2 SNEGSKA (reference sequence). This CDR3 is CSATGAGFEQYL. DNA of the CDR3: TGCAGTGCTACCGGGGCAGGGTTCGAGCAGTACCTC.

This clonotype occurred many times. The genes are TRBV15 and TRBJ2-3, with D perhaps TRBD2 (5 bases). Germline-derived CDR1 and CDR2 are LNHNV and YYDKDF (reference sequence). The CDR3 is made up of 16 amino acids. V gave up 0 bases and J gave up 6 bases, with 16 bases separating them. The CDR3 DNA reads TGTGCCACCAGCAGAGATAAACGGGGTATTGCGGATACGCAGTATTTT. It is translated as CATSRDKRGIADTQYF.

In its sample, this clonotype was seen many times. The J gene is TRBJ2-3, the V gene TRBV20-1; tentatively, D is TRBD1 or TRBD2 (5 bases each). Germline CDR1 and CDR2: DFQATT and SNEGSKA (reference sequence). Trimming removed 5 bases from V and 0 bases from J, with 15 bases in between. CDR3 length equals 15 residues. The CDR3 region is CSAQPGDPSTDTQYF. The CDR3 nucleotides read TGCAGTGCTCAACCTGGGGACCCTAGCACAGATACGCAGTATTTT.

This sequence joins TRBV19 and TRBJ2-3, with 16 bases identical to TRBD2. From germline, CDR1 is LNHDA and CDR2 SQIVND (reference sequence). CDR3 length: 18 amino acids. The trim removed 5 bases at V and 11 bases at J, leaving 16 bases unmatched. CDR3 amino acids: CASSPPPGLAGGNNEQYF. CDR3 nucleotide sequence: TGTGCCAGTAGTCCCCCTCCGGGACTAGCGGGAGGGAACAATGAGCAGTATTTT.